This T cell receptor beta chain appears in the sequencing data of a study of Ad26.COV2.S vaccination and SARS-CoV-2 variants. Findings and limits, study-wide: People given the vaccine had a wider spike-specific TCR breadth than placebo recipients did. Researchers cautioned that TCR breadth and depth analyses may have underestimated total T cell responses.

Sample treatment: roughly 18 received Ad26.COV2.S at low or high dose, single or two shots; 5 received placebo; per-sample allocation not given. Collection of the samples took place on day 63 after the first injection of vaccine or placebo. Adults aged 18-55 years in Boston included the donor. This table comes from immunoSEQ multiplex PCR, and its TCRdb copy is limited to in-frame clones, with some not included. The sample lists about 400,000 clones, about 91% occurring once. V was cut by 7 bases and J by 5 bases, with 20 bases left in between. CDR1 and CDR2 from the germline V gene are SGHTA and FQGTGA. CDR3 length equals 16 residues. As concerns this clone: Its antigen remains unidentified.

The rearrangement joins TRBV7-3 to TRBJ2-2; possible D gene TRBD2, 6 bases. This TCR was sampled from a person between 18 and 59 years old who received the Ad26.COV2.S COVID-19 vaccine or a placebo. The source was peripheral blood, collected in a trial of Ad26.COV2.S vaccine versus placebo. The CDR3 protein is CASTWGPGVATGELFF. The CDR3 region has the DNA TGTGCCAGCACGTGGGGTCCGGGAGTGGCGACCGGGGAGCTGTTTTTT.